Shown below are 28 T cell receptor beta chains from a single sample sequenced in a study of OX40 agonist ivuxolimab in advanced cancers. Clones were sequenced by immunoSEQ multiplex PCR, and TCRdb holds only the in-frame ones, with some missing. Altogether approximately 64,000 clones are present, approximately 90% being singletons, with the ten largest covering under 0.75%. This sample comprised CD4+ or CD8+ T cells sorted from blood, obtained in a trial of the OX40 agonist ivuxolimab. The receptors stem from an adult with an advanced solid tumor such as melanoma, head and neck, liver or kidney cancer.

The chain employs TRBV6-7 and TRBJ1-4; possible D gene TRBD1, 5 bases. TRBV6-7 is labeled an ORF, and its function is uncertain. The CDR3 has 15 residues. The V end was cut by 0 bases, the J end by 8 bases, with 13 bases between. The CDR3 coding sequence is TGTGCCAGCAGTTACTCAGGCAGGGTGGGGGAAAAACTGTTTTTT. This codes for CASSYSGRVGEKLFF.

DNA for the CDR3: TGTGCCATCAGTGTTTCGGGACAGGGGAACTATGGCTACACCTTC. It yields the protein CAISVSGQGNYGYTF. V is TRBV10-3 and J is TRBJ1-2; TRBD1 agrees at 10 bases. V shed 4 bases, J shed 2 bases, and the junction held 4 bases outside the gene matches. CDR3 length: 15 amino acids. The germline CDR1 and CDR2 sequences are ENHRY and SYGVKD.

The gene calls are TRBV30 and TRBJ2-5; a weak D match, TRBD2 (7 bases). CDR3 size: 13 residues. V dropped 0 bases and J dropped 5 bases, with 10 bases sitting between them. Germline values: CDR1 GTSNPN, CDR2 SVGIG (reference sequence). The CDR3 sequence is CAWSVRGGETQYF. The CDR3, as DNA: TGTGCCTGGAGTGTAAGGGGGGGGGAGACCCAGTACTTC.

The rearrangement joins TRBV15 to TRBJ2-7; D not certain. Deletions cut 0 bases from V and 6 bases from J, with 6 bases between. CDR3 length: 12 residues. Germline-derived CDR1 and CDR2 are LNHNV and YYDKDF (reference sequence). DNA for the CDR3: TGTGCCACCAGCAGAGATACCCGCGAGCAGTACTTC. The encoded protein is CATSRDTREQYF.

The chain is built from TRBV14 and TRBJ2-2; maybe TRBD2 (6 bases). Trimming left V 8 bases short and J 2 bases short, with 6 bases between. This CDR3 is 12 amino acids long. Germline values: CDR1 SGHDN, CDR2 FVKESK. The CDR3 here is CASGLNTGELFF. Written as DNA, the CDR3 is TGTGCCAGCGGACTAAACACCGGGGAGCTGTTTTTT.

This clone has only one observation. The genes are TRBV6-5 and TRBJ1-2, with D unclear. CDR1 is MNHEY, CDR2 SVGAGI, per germline. This CDR3 comprises 12 residues. V was cut by 8 bases and J by 8 bases, with 15 bases left in between. The CDR3 coding sequence is TGTGCCAGCGGCGTTAGAGGCGGAGGCTACACCTTC. Translating gives CASGVRGGGYTF.

This sequence joins TRBV30 and TRBJ2-7; tentatively, D is TRBD2 (5 bases). V was pared by 3 bases and J by 1 base, with 10 bases between. CDR3 length: 13 residues. Germline CDR1 and CDR2: GTSNPN and SVGIG (reference sequence). CDR3 sequence reads: CAWRPRGSYEQYF. The CDR3 DNA reads as TGTGCCTGGAGACCCAGAGGGTCCTACGAGCAGTACTTC.

The J gene is TRBJ2-1, the V gene TRBV10-3; TRBD1 aligns across 9 bases. After removal of 6 bases from V and 7 bases from J, the junction contained 10 bases not matched to a gene. Germline CDR1 ENHRY, CDR2 SYGVKD. CDR3 size: 15 residues. Here the CDR3 DNA reads TGTGCCATCAGCGACGGGACAGGGAAAAGGAATGAGCAGTTCTTC. It is translated as CAISDGTGKRNEQFF.

The V call is TRBV28, the J call TRBJ2-5; 10 bases match TRBD2. CDR3 size: 15 residues. Trimming cost V 6 bases and J 5 bases; bases outside gene matches: 9. The germline gives CDR1 MDHEN, CDR2 SYDVKM. CDR3 sequence: CASRGSGRAWETQYF. CDR3 sequence (DNA): TGTGCCAGCAGGGGGAGCGGGAGGGCCTGGGAGACCCAGTACTTC.

V usage is TRBV28 and J usage is TRBJ2-7, with a weak D call TRBD1 (6 bases). With 7 bases removed from V and 3 bases from J, the gap between germline ends came to 10 bases. There are 12 residues in the CDR3. Germline V CDR1 and CDR2: MDHEN, SYDVKM. The CDR3 region has the DNA TGTGCCAGCACCGGACAGCTCTACGAGCAGTACTTC. Translating gives CASTGQLYEQYF. Combining the CDR3 with reference TRBV28 and TRBJ2-7 gives the whole variable domain DVKVTQSSRYLVKRTGEKVFLECVQDMDHENMFWYRQDPGLGLRLIYFSYDVKMKEKGDIPEGYSVSREKKERFSLILESASTNQTSMYLCASTGQLYEQYFGPGTRLTVT.

The rearrangement uses TRBV6-5 and TRBJ2-7; weak D call: TRBD2 (6 bases). V lost 4 bases, J lost 6 bases, and 19 bases lay in between. Germline V CDR1 and CDR2: MNHEY, SVGAGI. This CDR3 has 15 amino acids. The DNA for the CDR3 is TGTGCCAGCAGTTGGGGTTATAAGGGAGGATCCGAGCAGTACTTC. This encodes CASSWGYKGGSEQYF.

The V call is TRBV2, the J call TRBJ2-7; TRBD1 aligns across 8 bases. The germline V gene encodes CDR1 SNHLY and CDR2 FYNNEI. The CDR3 has 15 amino acids. Losses at the gene ends were 4 bases for V and 4 bases for J; bases not matched to a gene: 9. The CDR3 DNA reads TGTGCCAGCAGTGGGACAGGGAGTTCTGTTTACGAGCAGTACTTC. Protein sequence: CASSGTGSSVYEQYF. Full variable domain (remainder filled in from reference TRBV2 and TRBJ2-7): EPEVTQTPSHQVTQMGQEVILRCVPISNHLYFYWYRQILGQKVEFLVSFYNNEISEKSEIFDDQFSVERPDGSNFTLKIRSTKLEDSAMYFCASSGTGSSVYEQYFGPGTRLTVT.

The chain recombines TRBV4-2 with TRBJ2-7, with 9 positions matching TRBD2. V lost 1 base to trimming and J lost 2 bases; unmatched junction nucleotides: 3. Per germline, CDR1 LGHNA and CDR2 YNFKEQ. CDR3 length: 15 amino acids. CDR3 protein: CASSQGGGRAYEQYF. The CDR3, as DNA: TGTGCCAGCAGCCAAGGTGGCGGGAGGGCCTACGAGCAGTACTTC.

In this sample, this clone turned up a few times. This sequence joins TRBV2 and TRBJ2-1; no definite D call. Germline V gene lookup returns CDR1 SNHLY and CDR2 FYNNEI. The germline V and J ends were trimmed by 0 bases and 10 bases, with 10 bases remaining between them. This CDR3 is built from 13 residues. Here the CDR3 reads CASSEAQFKEQFF. The DNA for the CDR3 is TGTGCCAGCAGTGAAGCTCAGTTCAAGGAGCAGTTCTTC.

This sequence joins TRBV5-6 and TRBJ2-3, with D perhaps TRBD1 (5 bases). The V end was cut by 3 bases, the J end by 1 base, with 9 bases between. CDR3 size: 14 residues. Germline values: CDR1 SGHDT, CDR2 YYEEEE. Written as DNA, the CDR3 is TGTGCCAGCAGCTCCTCGACAGGCACAGATACGCAGTATTTT. It is translated as CASSSSTGTDTQYF. Together with reference TRBV5-6 and TRBJ2-3, the CDR3 gives the full variable domain: DAGVTQSPTHLIKTRGQQVTLRCSPKSGHDTVSWYQQALGQGPQFIFQYYEEEERQRGNFPDRFSGHQFPNYSSELNVNALLLGDSALYLCASSSSTGTDTQYFGPGTRLTVL.

The chain uses TRBV5-1 and TRBJ2-1; 9 bases line up with TRBD1. From germline, CDR1 is SGHRS and CDR2 YFSETQ. Trimming at V came to 3 bases and at J to 6 bases, leaving 7 bases not matched to a gene. The CDR3 sequence is 15 residues long. The CDR3 here is CASSSPGTGSNEQFF. CDR3 nucleotide sequence: TGCGCCAGCAGCTCCCCCGGGACAGGGTCCAATGAGCAGTTCTTC.

V and J are TRBV27 and TRBJ2-1, with 7 nucleotides matching TRBD1. This CDR3 comprises 16 residues. Trimming at V came to 0 bases and at J to 2 bases, leaving 4 bases not matched to a gene. The germline CDR1 and CDR2 sequences are MNHEY and SMNVEV (reference sequence). In DNA, the CDR3 is TGTGCCAGCAGTTTATCTGGGCAGGGGGCCTACAATGAGCAGTTCTTC. Translation: CASSLSGQGAYNEQFF.

This chain uses TRBV2 with TRBJ1-4, with D possibly matching TRBD1 (5 bases). This CDR3 has 14 amino acids. CDR1 SNHLY and CDR2 FYNNEI come from the germline V gene. V was shortened by 9 bases and J by 5 bases, with 16 bases between the two germline ends. CDR3 coding DNA: TGTGCCAGTACTGGTGGGGCGAGAAATGAAAAACTGTTTTTT. This translates into CASTGGARNEKLFF.

The CDR3 DNA sequence: TGTGCCAGCAGCCAGACTGGCGGGGAGACCCAGTACTTC. Its protein is CASSQTGGETQYF. This chain uses TRBV5-4 with TRBJ2-5; a possible D gene is TRBD2 (5 bases). Germline CDR1 reads SGHNT; CDR2 reads YYREEE (reference sequence). The germline V and J ends were trimmed by 4 bases and 5 bases, with 12 bases remaining between them. The CDR3 consists of 13 residues.

V usage is TRBV28 and J usage is TRBJ2-7; TRBD2 matches at 8 bases. This CDR3 is built from 14 residues. Germline trimming cut 3 bases from V and 4 bases from J; bases unmatched to any gene: 5. CDR1 MDHEN and CDR2 SYDVKM come from the germline V gene. The CDR3 reads CASSLSASGYEQYF. CDR3 bases: TGTGCCAGCAGTTTGTCTGCTAGCGGGTACGAGCAGTACTTC.

The genes are TRBV25-1 and TRBJ2-5, with D possibly TRBD2 on 6 matching bases. Germline V gene lookup returns CDR1 MGHDK and CDR2 SYGVNS. Trimming cost V 4 bases and J 2 bases, with 11 bases left between them. This CDR3 comprises 14 residues. The CDR3 sequence is CASSGYGSQETQYF. The CDR3 bases are TGTGCCAGCAGTGGGTACGGGAGTCAAGAGACCCAGTACTTC.

The gene calls are TRBV5-6 and TRBJ1-5; D gene ambiguous. Germline V gene data show CDR1 as SGHDT and CDR2 as YYEEEE. Trimming took off 4 bases at V and 10 bases at J, with 21 bases between the two ends. The CDR3 is made up of 15 amino acids. The CDR3 spells CASSGPGLGKNPQHF. In DNA form, the CDR3 reads TGTGCCAGCAGCGGTCCGGGTCTAGGAAAAAATCCCCAGCATTTT.

V and J are TRBV11-2 and TRBJ1-2, with D perhaps matching TRBD1 (5 bases). V was pared by 2 bases and J by 5 bases, with 9 bases between. This CDR3 is 13 amino acids long. Germline V CDR1 and CDR2: SGHAT, FQNNGV. In nucleotides, the CDR3 is TGTGCCAGCAGCTTAAATGGGGGGTATGGCTACACCTTC. Encoded protein: CASSLNGGYGYTF. The variable domain in full, completed from reference TRBV11-2 and TRBJ1-2, reads EAGVAQSPRYKIIEKRQSVAFWCNPISGHATLYWYQQILGQGPKLLIQFQNNGVVDDSQLPKDRFSAERLKGVDSTLKIQPAKLEDSAVYLCASSLNGGYGYTFGSGTRLTVV.

The chain recombines TRBV28 with TRBJ2-7, with a tentative D call TRBD2 (6 bases). V gave up 7 bases and J gave up 5 bases, with 15 bases separating them. Germline V gene sequence: CDR1 MDHEN, CDR2 SYDVKM. The CDR3 length is 13 residues. CDR3 loop: CASIEGGADEQYF. The CDR3 DNA sequence: TGTGCCAGCATAGAGGGAGGAGCTGACGAGCAGTACTTC.

This chain links TRBV27 with TRBJ2-6, with 9 bases that match TRBD1. From germline, CDR1 is MNHEY and CDR2 SMNVEV (reference sequence). With V trimmed by 4 bases and J by 4 bases, 8 bases remained unmatched. CDR3 length: 17 residues. The CDR3 DNA reads TGTGCCAGCAGTTCGGGACAGGGCCGCGTGGGGGCCAACGTCCTGACTTTC. This encodes CASSSGQGRVGANVLTF. The full variable domain, with the rest looked up from reference TRBV27 and TRBJ2-6, is EAQVTQNPRYLITVTGKKLTVTCSQNMNHEYMSWYRQDPGLGLRQIYYSMNVEVTDKGDVPEGYKVSRKEKRNFPLILESPSPNQTSLYFCASSSGQGRVGANVLTFGAGSRLTVL.

The chain is built from TRBV6-1 and TRBJ2-7; perhaps TRBD2 as D (5 bases). The V gene's germline CDR1 is MNHNS and CDR2 SASEGT. The CDR3 runs 14 residues. The V end lost 10 bases, the J end lost 0 bases, and 16 bases lay between the germline ends. In DNA form, the CDR3 reads TGTGCCACCAACCGGGATGAGAACTCCTACGAGCAGTACTTC. Translating it yields CATNRDENSYEQYF.

V gene TRBV28 combines with J gene TRBJ1-1; maybe TRBD1 (6 bases). The germline V gene encodes CDR1 MDHEN and CDR2 SYDVKM. This CDR3 is built from 16 residues. With 5 bases removed from V and 5 bases from J, the gap between germline ends came to 21 bases. The CDR3 coding sequence is TGTGCCAGCAGTCTCCCGTCCGGGGGCGGAGGGACTGAAGCTTTCTTT. Protein sequence: CASSLPSGGGGTEAFF.

The chain recombines TRBV9 with TRBJ1-1; no definite D call. V dropped 0 bases and J dropped 0 bases, with 6 bases sitting between them. Germline loops: CDR1 SGDLS, CDR2 YYNGEE. The CDR3 covers 14 residues. The CDR3 DNA is TGTGCCAGCAGCGTAGGTATCTTGAACACTGAAGCTTTCTTT. Translated, it gives CASSVGILNTEAFF. Drawing the rest from reference TRBV9 and TRBJ1-1, the complete variable domain is DSGVTQTPKHLITATGQRVTLRCSPRSGDLSVYWYQQSLDQGLQFLIQYYNGEERAKGNILERFSAQQFPDLHSELNLSSLELGDSALYFCASSVGILNTEAFFGQGTRLTVV.